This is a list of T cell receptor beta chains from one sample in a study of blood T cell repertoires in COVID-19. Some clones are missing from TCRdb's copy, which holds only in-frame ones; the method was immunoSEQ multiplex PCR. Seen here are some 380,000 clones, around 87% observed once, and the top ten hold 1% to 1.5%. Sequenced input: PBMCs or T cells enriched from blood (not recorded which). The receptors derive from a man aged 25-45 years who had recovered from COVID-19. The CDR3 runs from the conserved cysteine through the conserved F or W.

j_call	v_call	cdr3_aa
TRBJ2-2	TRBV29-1	CSVATGTSGTGELFF
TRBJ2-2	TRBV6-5	CASSPQTGRPGELFF
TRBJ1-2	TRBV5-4	CASSPRTGSVYGYTF
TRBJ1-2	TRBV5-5	CASSSRGDWGGYTF
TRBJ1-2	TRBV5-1	CASSYDARDIDGYTF
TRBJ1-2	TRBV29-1	CSVEEPQGGYTF
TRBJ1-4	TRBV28	CASSLSGSDEKLFF
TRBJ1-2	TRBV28	CASRWLHYGYTF
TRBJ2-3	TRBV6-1	CASSGPWGAEKIGTQYF
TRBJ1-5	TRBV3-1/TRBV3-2	CASSQAGTGGFQHF
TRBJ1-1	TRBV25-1	CASSEWGEEAFF
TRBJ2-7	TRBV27	CASSWGESRFEQYF
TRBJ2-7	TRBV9	CASSGTENYEQYF
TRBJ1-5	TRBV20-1	CSASSGKGGNQPQHF
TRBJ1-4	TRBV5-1	CASSRDPAGTGDEKLFF
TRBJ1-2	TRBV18	CASSPGEALGYTF
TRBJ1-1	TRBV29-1	CSAQGTEAFF
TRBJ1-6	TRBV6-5	CASSRTGAGSPLHF
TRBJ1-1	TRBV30	CAWSVLGEGVNTEAFF
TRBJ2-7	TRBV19	CASNNLGTGTEQYF
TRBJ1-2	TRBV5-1	CASSFQSLDYGYTF
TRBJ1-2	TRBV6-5	CASSYGEYGYTF
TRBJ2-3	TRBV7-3	CASSRGLAVASTDTQYF
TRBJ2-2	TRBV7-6	CASRREYGAGELFF
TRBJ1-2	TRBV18	CASSQGQSNYGYTF
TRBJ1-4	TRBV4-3	CASSQAPRDATNEKLFF
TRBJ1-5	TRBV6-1	CASSDLNQPQHF
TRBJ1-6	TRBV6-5	CASSYRGRNSPLHF
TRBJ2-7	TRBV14	CASSPTGGGEQYF
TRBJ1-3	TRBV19	CASSMDARAGDTIYF
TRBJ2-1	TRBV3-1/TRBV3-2	CASSSLGNEQFF
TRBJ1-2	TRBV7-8	CASSPGVPQGMVYGYTF
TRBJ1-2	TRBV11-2	CASSLGSARGYGYTF
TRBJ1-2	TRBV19	CASKETGVGYTF
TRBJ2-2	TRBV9	CASSLHRFAGELFF
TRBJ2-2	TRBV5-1	CASSLPGRGTGELFF
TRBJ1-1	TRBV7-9	CASSLGTGQRNTEAFF
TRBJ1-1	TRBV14	CASSQGGNEEAFF
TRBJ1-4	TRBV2	CASSGGGEKLFF
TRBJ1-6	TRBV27	CASSLRGSPLHF
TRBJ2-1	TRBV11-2	CASSLLGGLRNEQFF
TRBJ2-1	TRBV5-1	CASSQTVSSYNEQFF
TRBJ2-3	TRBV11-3	CASSLSGTGGDTQYF
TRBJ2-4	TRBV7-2	CASSSGQLAKNIQYF
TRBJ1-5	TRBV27	CASSFEGQPQHF
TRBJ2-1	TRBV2	CASSERLLSSMNNEQFF
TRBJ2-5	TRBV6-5	CASRAHRETQYF
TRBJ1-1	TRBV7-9	CASPGGATEAFF
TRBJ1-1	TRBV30	CAWSPTGSEAFF
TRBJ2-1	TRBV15	CATSTSGGDDEQFF
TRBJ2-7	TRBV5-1	CASTRDGTASYEQYF
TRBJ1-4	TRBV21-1	CASSKETGQATNEKLFF
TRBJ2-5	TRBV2	CASSGPRDRGETQYF
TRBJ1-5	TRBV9	CASSIGEKNQPQHF
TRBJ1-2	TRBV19	CATLQGQGALRYGYTF